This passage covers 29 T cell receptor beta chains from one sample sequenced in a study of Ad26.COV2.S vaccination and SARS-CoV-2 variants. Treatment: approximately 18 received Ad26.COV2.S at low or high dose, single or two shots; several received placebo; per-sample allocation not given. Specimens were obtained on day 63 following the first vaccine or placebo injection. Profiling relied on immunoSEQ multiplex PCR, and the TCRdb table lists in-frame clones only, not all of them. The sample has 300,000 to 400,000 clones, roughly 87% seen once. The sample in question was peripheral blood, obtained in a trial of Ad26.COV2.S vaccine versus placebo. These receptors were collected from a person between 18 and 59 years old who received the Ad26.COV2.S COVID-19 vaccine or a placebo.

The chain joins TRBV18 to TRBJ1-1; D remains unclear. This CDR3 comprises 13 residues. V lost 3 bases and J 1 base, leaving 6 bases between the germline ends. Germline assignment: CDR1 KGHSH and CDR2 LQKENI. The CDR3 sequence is CASSPATNTEAFF. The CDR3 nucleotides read TGTGCCAGCTCACCTGCGACGAACACTGAAGCTTTCTTT.

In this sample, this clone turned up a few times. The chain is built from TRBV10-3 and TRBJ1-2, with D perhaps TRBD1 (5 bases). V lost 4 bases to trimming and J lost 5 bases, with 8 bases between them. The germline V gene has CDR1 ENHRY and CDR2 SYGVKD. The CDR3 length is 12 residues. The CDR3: CAISVGDYGYTF. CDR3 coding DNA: TGTGCCATCAGTGTGGGGGATTATGGCTACACCTTC.

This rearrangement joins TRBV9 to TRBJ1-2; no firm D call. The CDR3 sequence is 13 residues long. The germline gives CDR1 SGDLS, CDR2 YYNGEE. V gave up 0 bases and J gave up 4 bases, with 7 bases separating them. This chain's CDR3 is CASSVEPSYGYTF. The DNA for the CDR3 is TGTGCCAGCAGCGTAGAACCGTCCTATGGCTACACCTTC. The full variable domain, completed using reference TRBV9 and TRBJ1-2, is DSGVTQTPKHLITATGQRVTLRCSPRSGDLSVYWYQQSLDQGLQFLIQYYNGEERAKGNILERFSAQQFPDLHSELNLSSLELGDSALYFCASSVEPSYGYTFGSGTRLTVV.

DNA of the CDR3: TGTGCCAGCAGTTTAGACAGGACAAAAGCTTTCTTT. Translation: CASSLDRTKAFF. This sequence joins TRBV12-3 or TRBV12-4 and TRBJ1-1; a possible D gene is TRBD1 (5 bases). V was pared by 1 base and J by 9 bases, with 9 bases between. The CDR3 covers 12 residues.

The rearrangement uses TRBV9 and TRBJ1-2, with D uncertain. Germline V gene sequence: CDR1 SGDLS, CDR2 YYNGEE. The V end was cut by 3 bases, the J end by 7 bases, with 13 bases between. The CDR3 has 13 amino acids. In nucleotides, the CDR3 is TGTGCCAGCAGCGAAGTGGGTGTCGGTGGCTACACCTTC. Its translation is CASSEVGVGGYTF.

For the CDR3, the DNA is TGTGCCAGCAGTTACGGGGTCTCCTACGAGCAGTACTTC. This codes for CASSYGVSYEQYF. The chain combines TRBV6-5 with TRBJ2-7, with no clear D. The V end was cut by 2 bases, the J end by 0 bases, with 5 bases between. CDR1 and CDR2 (germline): MNHEY, SVGAGI. The CDR3 extends over 13 amino acids.

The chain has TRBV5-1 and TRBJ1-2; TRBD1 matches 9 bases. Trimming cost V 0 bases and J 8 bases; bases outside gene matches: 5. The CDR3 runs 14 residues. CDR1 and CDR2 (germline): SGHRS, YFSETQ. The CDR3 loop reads CASSLDRGQFGYTF. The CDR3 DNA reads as TGCGCCAGCAGCTTGGACAGGGGGCAGTTCGGCTACACCTTC.

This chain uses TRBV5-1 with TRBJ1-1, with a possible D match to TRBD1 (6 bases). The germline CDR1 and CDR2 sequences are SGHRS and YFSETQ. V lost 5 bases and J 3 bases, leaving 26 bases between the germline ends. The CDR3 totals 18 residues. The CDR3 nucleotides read TGCGCCAGCAGTTCAGCGGGACATATTACCGAGGTATACACTGAAGCTTTCTTT. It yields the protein CASSSAGHITEVYTEAFF.

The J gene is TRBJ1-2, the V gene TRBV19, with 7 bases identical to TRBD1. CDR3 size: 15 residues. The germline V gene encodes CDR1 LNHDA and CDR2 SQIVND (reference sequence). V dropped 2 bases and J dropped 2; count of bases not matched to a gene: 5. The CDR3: CASSISRDRNYGYTF. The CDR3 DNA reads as TGTGCCAGTAGTATATCCCGGGACAGAAACTATGGCTACACCTTC.

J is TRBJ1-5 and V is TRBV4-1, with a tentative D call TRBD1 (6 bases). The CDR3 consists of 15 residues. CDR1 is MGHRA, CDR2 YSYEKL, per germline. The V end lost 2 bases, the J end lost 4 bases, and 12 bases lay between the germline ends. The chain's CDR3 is CASSQYGQPNQPQHF. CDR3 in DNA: TGCGCCAGCAGCCAATACGGACAGCCGAATCAGCCCCAGCATTTT.

The CDR3 nucleotides are TGTGCCAGCAGCTCCGGACTAGCGGACACCGGGGAGCTGTTTTTT. This codes for CASSSGLADTGELFF. The rearrangement uses TRBV7-9 and TRBJ2-2; 10 bases line up with TRBD2. Germline CDR1 reads SEHNR; CDR2 reads FQNEAQ (reference sequence). This CDR3 has 15 amino acids. After removal of 4 bases from V and 3 bases from J, the junction contained 2 bases not matched to a gene.

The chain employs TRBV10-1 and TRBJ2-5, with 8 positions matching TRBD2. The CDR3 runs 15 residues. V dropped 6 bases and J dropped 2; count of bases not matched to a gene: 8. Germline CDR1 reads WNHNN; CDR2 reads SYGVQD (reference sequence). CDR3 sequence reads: CASSRERGLQETQYF. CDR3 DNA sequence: TGCGCCAGCAGCCGAGAGCGGGGGTTACAAGAGACCCAGTACTTC.

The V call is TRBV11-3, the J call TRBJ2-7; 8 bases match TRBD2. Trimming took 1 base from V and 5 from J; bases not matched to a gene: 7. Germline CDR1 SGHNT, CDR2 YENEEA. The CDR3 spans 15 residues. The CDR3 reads CASSLGAGASDEQYF. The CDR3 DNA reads TGTGCCAGCAGCTTAGGAGCGGGGGCAAGCGACGAGCAGTACTTC.

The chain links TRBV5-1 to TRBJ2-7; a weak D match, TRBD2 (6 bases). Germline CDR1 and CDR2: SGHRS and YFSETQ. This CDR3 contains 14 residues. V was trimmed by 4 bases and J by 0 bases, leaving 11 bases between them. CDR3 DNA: TGCGCCAGCAGCCCTGGAGGGGTCTCCTACGAGCAGTACTTC. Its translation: CASSPGGVSYEQYF.

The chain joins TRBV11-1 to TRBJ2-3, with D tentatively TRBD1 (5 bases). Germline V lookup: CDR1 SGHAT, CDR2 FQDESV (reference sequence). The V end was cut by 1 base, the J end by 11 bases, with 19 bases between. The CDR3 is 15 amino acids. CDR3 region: CASSLEGTGQRKQYF. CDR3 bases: TGTGCCAGCAGCTTAGAGGGAACCGGACAAAGAAAGCAGTATTTT. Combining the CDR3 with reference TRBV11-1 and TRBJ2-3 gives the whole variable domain EAEVAQSPRYKITEKSQAVAFWCDPISGHATLYWYRQILGQGPELLVQFQDESVVDDSQLPKDRFSAERLKGVDSTLKIQPAELGDSAMYLCASSLEGTGQRKQYFGPGTRLTVL.

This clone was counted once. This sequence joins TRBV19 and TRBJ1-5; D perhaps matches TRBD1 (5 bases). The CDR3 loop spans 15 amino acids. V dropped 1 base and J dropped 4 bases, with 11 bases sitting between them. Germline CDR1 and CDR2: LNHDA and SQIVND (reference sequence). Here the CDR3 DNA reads TGTGCCAGTAGTATAGGGGAGGGGAGGAATCAGCCCCAGCATTTT. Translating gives CASSIGEGRNQPQHF.

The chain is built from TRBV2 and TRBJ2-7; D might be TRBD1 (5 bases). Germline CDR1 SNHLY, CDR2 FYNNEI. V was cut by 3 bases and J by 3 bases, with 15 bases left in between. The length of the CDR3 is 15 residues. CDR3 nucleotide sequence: TGTGCCAGCAGTGATCGTTTTTTAGGGGACTACGAGCAGTACTTC. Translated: CASSDRFLGDYEQYF.

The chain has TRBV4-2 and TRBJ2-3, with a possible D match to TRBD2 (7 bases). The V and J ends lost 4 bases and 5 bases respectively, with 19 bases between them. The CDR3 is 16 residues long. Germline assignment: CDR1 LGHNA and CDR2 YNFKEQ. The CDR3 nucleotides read TGTGCCAGCAGCCGCCTAGGGGGGGGCGTTGAAGATACGCAGTATTTT. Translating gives CASSRLGGGVEDTQYF.

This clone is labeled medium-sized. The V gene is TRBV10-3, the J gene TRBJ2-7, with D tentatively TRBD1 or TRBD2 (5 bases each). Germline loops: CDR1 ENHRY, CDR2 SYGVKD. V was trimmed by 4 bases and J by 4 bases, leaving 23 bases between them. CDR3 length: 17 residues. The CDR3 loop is CAISGPGEGNSIYEQYF. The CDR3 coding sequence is TGTGCCATCAGTGGACCGGGTGAGGGGAATTCTATTTACGAGCAGTACTTC.

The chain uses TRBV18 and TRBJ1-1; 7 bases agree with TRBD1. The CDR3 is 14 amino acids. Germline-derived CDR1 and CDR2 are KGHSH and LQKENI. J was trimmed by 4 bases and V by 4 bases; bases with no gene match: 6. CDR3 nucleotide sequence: TGTGCCAGCTCACGTGACAGGGCTAGCACTGAAGCTTTCTTT. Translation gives CASSRDRASTEAFF.

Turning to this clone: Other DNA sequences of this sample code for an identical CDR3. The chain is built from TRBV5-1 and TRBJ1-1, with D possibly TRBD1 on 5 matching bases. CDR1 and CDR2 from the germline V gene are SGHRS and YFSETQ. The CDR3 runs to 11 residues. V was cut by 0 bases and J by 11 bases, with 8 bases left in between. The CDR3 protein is CASSLGGLAFF. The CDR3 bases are TGCGCCAGCAGCTTGGGGGGGTTGGCTTTCTTT.

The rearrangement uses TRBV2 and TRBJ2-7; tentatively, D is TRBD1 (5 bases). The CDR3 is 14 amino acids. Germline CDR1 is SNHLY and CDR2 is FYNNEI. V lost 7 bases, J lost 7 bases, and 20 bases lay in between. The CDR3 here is CASIRQPAIREQYF. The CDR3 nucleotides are TGTGCCAGCATTCGACAGCCCGCCATCAGGGAGCAGTACTTC.

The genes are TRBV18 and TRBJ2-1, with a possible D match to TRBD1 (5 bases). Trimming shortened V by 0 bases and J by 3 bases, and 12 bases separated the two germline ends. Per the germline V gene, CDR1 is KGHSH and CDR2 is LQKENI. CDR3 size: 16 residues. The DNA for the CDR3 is TGTGCCAGCTCACCACCTTTACAGGTATACTACAATGAGCAGTTCTTC. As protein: CASSPPLQVYYNEQFF.

CDR3: CASSLGRSPLHF. The CDR3 DNA reads as TGTGCCAGCAGTTTAGGGCGAAGCCCGCTCCACTTT. The chain employs TRBV27 and TRBJ1-6; no definite D call. The CDR3 length is 12 residues. V was shortened by 2 bases and J by 16 bases, with 12 bases between the two germline ends. CDR1 is MNHEY and CDR2 is SMNVEV in the germline V gene (reference sequence).

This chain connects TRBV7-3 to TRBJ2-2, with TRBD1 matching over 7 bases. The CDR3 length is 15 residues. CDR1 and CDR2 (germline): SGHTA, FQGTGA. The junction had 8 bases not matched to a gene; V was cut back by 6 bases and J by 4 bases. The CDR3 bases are TGTGCCAGCAGACGGACAGGAGCCCCCACCGGGGAGCTGTTTTTT. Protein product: CASRRTGAPTGELFF. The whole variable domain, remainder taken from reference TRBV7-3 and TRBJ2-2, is GAGVSQTPSNKVTEKGKYVELRCDPISGHTALYWYRQSLGQGPEFLIYFQGTGAADDSGLPNDRFFAVRPEGSVSTLKIQRTERGDSAVYLCASRRTGAPTGELFFGEGSRLTVL.

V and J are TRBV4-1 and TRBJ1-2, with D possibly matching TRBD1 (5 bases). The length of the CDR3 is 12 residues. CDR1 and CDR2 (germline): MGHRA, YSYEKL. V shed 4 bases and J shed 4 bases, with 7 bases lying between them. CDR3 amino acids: CASSPGGYGYTF. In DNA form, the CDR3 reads TGCGCCAGCAGCCCGGGGGGCTATGGCTACACCTTC.

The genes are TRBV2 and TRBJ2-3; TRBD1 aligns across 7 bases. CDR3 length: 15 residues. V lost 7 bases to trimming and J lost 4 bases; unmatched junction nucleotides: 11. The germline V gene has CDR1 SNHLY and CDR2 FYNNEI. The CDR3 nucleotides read TGTGCCAGCACCGAATGGAGACAGGGTCCAGATACGCAGTATTTT. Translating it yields CASTEWRQGPDTQYF.

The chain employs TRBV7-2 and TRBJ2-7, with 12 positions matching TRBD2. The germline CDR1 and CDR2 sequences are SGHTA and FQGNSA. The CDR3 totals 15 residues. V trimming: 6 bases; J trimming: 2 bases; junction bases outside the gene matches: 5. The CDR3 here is CASRPGLAGTYEQYF. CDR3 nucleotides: TGTGCCAGCAGACCCGGACTAGCGGGAACCTACGAGCAGTACTTC.

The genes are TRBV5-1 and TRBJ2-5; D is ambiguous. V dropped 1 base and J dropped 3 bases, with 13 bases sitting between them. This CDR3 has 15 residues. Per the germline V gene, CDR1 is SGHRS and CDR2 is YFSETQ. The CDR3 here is CASSLYWQVEETQYF. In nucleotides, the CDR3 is TGCGCCAGCAGCTTGTATTGGCAGGTGGAAGAGACCCAGTACTTC. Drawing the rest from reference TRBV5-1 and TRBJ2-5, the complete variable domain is KAGVTQTPRYLIKTRGQQVTLSCSPISGHRSVSWYQQTPGQGLQFLFEYFSETQRNKGNFPGRFSGRQFSNSRSEMNVSTLELGDSALYLCASSLYWQVEETQYFGPGTRLLVL.